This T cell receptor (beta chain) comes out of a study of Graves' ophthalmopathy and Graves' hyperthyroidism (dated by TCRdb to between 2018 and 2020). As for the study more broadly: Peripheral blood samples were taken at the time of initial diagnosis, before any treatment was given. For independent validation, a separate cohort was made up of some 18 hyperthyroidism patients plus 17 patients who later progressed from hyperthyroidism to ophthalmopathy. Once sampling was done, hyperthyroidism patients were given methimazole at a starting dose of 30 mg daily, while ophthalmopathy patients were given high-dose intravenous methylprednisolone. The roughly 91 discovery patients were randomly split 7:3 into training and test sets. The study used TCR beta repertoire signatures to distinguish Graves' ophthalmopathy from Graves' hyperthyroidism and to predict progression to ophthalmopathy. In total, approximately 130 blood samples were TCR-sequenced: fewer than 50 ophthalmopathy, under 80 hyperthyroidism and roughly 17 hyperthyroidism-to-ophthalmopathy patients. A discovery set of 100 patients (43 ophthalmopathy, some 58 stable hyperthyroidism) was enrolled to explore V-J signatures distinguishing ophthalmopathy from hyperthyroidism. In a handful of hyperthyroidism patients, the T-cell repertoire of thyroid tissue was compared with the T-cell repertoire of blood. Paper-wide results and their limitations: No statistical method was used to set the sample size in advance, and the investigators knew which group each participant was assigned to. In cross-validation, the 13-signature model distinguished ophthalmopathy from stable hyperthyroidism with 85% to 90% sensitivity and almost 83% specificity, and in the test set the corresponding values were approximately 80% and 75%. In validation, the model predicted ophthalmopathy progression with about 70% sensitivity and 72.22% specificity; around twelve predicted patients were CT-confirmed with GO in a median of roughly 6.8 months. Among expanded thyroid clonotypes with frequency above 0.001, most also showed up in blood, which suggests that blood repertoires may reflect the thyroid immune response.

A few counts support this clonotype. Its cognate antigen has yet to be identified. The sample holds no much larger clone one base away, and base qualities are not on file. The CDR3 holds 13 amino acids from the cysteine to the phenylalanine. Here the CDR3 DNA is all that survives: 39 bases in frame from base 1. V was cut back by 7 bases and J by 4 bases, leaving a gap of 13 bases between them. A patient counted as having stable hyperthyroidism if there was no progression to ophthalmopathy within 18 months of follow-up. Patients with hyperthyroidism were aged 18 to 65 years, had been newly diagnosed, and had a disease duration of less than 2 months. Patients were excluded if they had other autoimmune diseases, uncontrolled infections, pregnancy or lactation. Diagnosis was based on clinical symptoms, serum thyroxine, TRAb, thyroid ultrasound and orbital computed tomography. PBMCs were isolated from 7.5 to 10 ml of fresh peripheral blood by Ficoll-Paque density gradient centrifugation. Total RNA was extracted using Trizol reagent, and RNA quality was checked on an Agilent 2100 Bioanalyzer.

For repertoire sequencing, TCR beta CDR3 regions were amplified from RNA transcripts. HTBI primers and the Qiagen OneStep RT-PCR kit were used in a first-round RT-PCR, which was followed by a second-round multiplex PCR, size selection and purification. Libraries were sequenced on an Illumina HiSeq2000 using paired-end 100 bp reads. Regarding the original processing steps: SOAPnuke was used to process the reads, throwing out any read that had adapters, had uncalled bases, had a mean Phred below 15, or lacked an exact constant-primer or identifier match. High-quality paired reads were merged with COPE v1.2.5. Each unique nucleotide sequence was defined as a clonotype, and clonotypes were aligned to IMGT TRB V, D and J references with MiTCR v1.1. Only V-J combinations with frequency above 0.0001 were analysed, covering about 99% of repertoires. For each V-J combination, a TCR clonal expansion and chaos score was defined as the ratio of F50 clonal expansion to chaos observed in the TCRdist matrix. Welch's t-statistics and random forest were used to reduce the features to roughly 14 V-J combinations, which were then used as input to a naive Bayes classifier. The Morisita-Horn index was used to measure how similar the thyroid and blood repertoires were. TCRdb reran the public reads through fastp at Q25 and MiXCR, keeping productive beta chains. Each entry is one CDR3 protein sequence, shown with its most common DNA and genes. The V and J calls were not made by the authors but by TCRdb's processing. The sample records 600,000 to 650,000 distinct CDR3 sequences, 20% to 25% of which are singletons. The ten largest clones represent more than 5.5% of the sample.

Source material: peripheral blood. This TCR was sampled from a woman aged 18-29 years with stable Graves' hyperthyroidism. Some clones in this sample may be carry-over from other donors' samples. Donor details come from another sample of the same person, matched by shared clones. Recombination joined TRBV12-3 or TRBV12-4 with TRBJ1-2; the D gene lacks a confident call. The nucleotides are TGTGCCAGCATCACTAGTCTGGTCTATGGCTACACCTTC. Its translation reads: CASITSLVYGYTF.